The subject of this entry is one TCR beta chain. As yet, its antigen is unknown. Clones were sequenced by immunoSEQ multiplex PCR, and TCRdb holds only the in-frame ones, with some missing. This sample carries some 34,000 clones, approximately 90% of them seen once, and the ten largest clones take 0.22%. The length of the CDR3 is 16 residues. Germline CDR1 and CDR2: LGHNA and YNFKEQ. Trimming stripped 6 bases from V and 9 bases from J, with 24 bases between. The entry originates in a study of PD-1 blockade in classical Hodgkin lymphoma. Study-wide results and caveats: Reasons behind the repertoire differences stay unclear, perhaps disease activity or earlier therapy. A reduction in baseline TCR diversity was reportedly seen in newly diagnosed patients relative to healthy donors.

Time point noted: newly diagnosed, previously untreated cHL patient sample. Magnetic negative selection of thawed PBMCs was the method by which CD4+ T cells were purified. Comparison samples consisted of PBMCs from newly diagnosed, untreated classical Hodgkin lymphoma. The chain uses TRBV4-2 and TRBJ2-1; TRBD2 is a possible D gene (6 bases). The receptor comes from a human donor with classical Hodgkin lymphoma. The specimen sequenced was CD4+ T cells from blood. The CDR3 bases are TGTGCCAGCAGTAAAGCCGGGACTGCCGGATGGAGTGAGCAGTTCTTC. Translation: CASSKAGTAGWSEQFF.